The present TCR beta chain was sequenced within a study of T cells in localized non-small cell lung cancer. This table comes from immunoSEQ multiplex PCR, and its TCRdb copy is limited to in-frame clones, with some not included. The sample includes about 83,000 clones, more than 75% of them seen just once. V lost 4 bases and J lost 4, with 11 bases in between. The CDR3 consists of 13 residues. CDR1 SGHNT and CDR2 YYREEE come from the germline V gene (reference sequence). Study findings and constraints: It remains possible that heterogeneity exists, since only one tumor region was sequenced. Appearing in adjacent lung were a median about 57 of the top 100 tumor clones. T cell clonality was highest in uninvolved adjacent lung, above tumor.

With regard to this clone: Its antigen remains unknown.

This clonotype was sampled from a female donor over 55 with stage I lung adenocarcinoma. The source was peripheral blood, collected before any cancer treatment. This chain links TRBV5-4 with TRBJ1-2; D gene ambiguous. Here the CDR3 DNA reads TGTGCCAGCAGCCGCCCGGAGGGCTATGGCTACACCTTC. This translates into CASSRPEGYGYTF.